These T cell receptor beta chains were read from a single sample in a study of blood T cell repertoires in COVID-19. Repertoires were generated with immunoSEQ multiplex PCR, while TCRdb's copy carries only in-frame clones and drops some. The repertoire holds around 150,000 clones, 70% to 90% seen once, with 8% to 9% in the top ten. The sequencing sample was made of peripheral blood. Source of these receptors: a woman aged 60-70 years with COVID-19, enrolled during active disease. Both conserved end residues are part of each CDR3. The order of the fields is clone size, V gene, D gene, J gene, CDR3 protein, CDR3 DNA. The D gene is left open where the match is weak. Some rows have no size entry. The others give once, few or many, or a class for an expanded clone.

-	TRBV3-1/TRBV3-2	TRBD1	TRBJ1-2	CASSPLTGTGIHYGYTF	TGTGCCAGCAGCCCCCTCACCGGGACAGGGATCCACTATGGCTACACCTTC
-	TRBV11-3	TRBD1	TRBJ1-1	CASSYRGLTEAFF	TGTGCCAGCAGCTATAGGGGGCTAACTGAAGCTTTCTTT
-	TRBV7-8	TRBD1	TRBJ1-3	CASSSRDSYSGNTIYF	TGTGCCAGCAGCTCCCGGGACAGCTACTCTGGAAACACCATATATTTT
-	TRBV3-1/TRBV3-2	-	TRBJ2-7	CASSQGSGWYEQYF	TGTGCCAGCAGCCAAGGGTCAGGGTGGTACGAGCAGTACTTC
-	TRBV5-5	TRBD2	TRBJ2-2	CASRGRLAVNTGELFF	TGTGCCAGCAGGGGGAGACTAGCGGTGAACACCGGGGAGCTGTTTTTT
-	TRBV3-1/TRBV3-2	TRBD2	TRBJ2-1	CASSLIAGGGEQFF	TGTGCCAGCAGCCTTATAGCGGGAGGCGGTGAGCAGTTCTTC
-	TRBV6-5	-	TRBJ1-1	CASRPQGPNTEAFF	TGTGCCAGCAGGCCTCAGGGGCCGAACACTGAAGCTTTCTTT
-	TRBV5-1	-	TRBJ1-5	CASSPVQGRDQPQHF	TGCGCCAGCAGCCCCGTACAGGGTCGGGATCAGCCCCAGCATTTT
-	TRBV9	-	TRBJ1-3	CASRPEGAQGNTIYF	TGTGCCAGCAGGCCCGAGGGCGCTCAAGGAAACACCATATATTTT
-	TRBV2	TRBD1	TRBJ1-1	CASSNRGGFTEAFF	TGTGCCAGCAGCAACAGGGGTGGTTTCACTGAAGCTTTCTTT
-	TRBV14	TRBD1	TRBJ1-1	CASSLPKGARAFF	TGTGCCAGCAGCCTTCCCAAGGGGGCGAGGGCTTTCTTT
-	TRBV6-5	-	TRBJ1-4	CASRQGFFTNEKLFF	TGTGCCAGCAGGCAGGGGTTTTTTACTAATGAAAAACTGTTTTTT
many	TRBV7-6	TRBD1	TRBJ2-7	CASSSSGTASYEQYF	TGTGCCAGCAGCTCCTCCGGGACAGCCTCCTACGAGCAGTACTTC
-	TRBV24-1	TRBD2	TRBJ2-2	CATSLRGWNTGELFF	TGTGCCACCTCCCTGCGGGGGTGGAACACCGGGGAGCTGTTTTTT
-	TRBV24-1	-	TRBJ2-2	CATSDPPGDTGELFF	TGTGCCACCAGTGACCCTCCCGGGGACACCGGGGAGCTGTTTTTT
-	TRBV5-1	TRBD1	TRBJ2-1	CASSLTGTENEQFF	TGCGCCAGCAGCTTGACCGGGACAGAGAATGAGCAGTTCTTC
-	TRBV5-8	TRBD2	TRBJ2-5	CASSLGSGDQETQYF	TGTGCCAGCAGCTTGGGCAGCGGGGACCAAGAGACCCAGTACTTC
-	TRBV11-3	-	TRBJ2-3	CASSSLPIRGCTQYF	TGTGCCAGCAGCTCTTTGCCTATTCGGGGTTGTACGCAGTATTTT
-	TRBV9	TRBD1	TRBJ2-3	CASSVATGGDTQYF	TGTGCCAGCAGCGTAGCTACAGGGGGAGATACGCAGTATTTT
-	TRBV23-1	TRBD2	TRBJ2-1	CASSQRRSSGSPLSSYNEQFF	TGCGCCAGCTCCCAAAGGCGGTCTAGCGGGAGCCCCCTCAGCTCCTACAATGAGCAGTTCTTC
-	TRBV20-1	-	TRBJ2-5	CSASNLGGGETQYF	TGCAGTGCTAGTAACCTAGGGGGAGGGGAGACCCAGTACTTC
-	TRBV3-1/TRBV3-2	TRBD1	TRBJ1-1	CASSLRTGRGTEAFF	TGTGCCAGCAGCCTCCGGACAGGGAGGGGCACTGAAGCTTTCTTT
few	TRBV30	TRBD1	TRBJ1-3	CAWSSTGGRGNTIYF	TGTGCCTGGAGTTCGACAGGGGGTAGGGGAAACACCATATATTTT
-	TRBV9	TRBD1	TRBJ1-4	CASSVVGQGTEKLFF	TGTGCCAGCAGCGTAGTAGGACAGGGTACCGAAAAACTGTTTTTT
-	TRBV24-1	TRBD2	TRBJ2-5	CATSDRLAGTAGETQYF	TGTGCCACCAGTGATCGACTAGCGGGGACTGCGGGAGAGACCCAGTACTTC
-	TRBV18	-	TRBJ2-1	CASSDRDRTGGEQFF	TGTGCCAGCTCAGATAGGGACAGGACGGGGGGTGAGCAGTTCTTC
-	TRBV11-3	-	TRBJ2-1	CASSQDGRNEQFF	TGTGCCAGCAGCCAAGACGGGAGAAATGAGCAGTTCTTC
few	TRBV5-6	-	TRBJ1-2	CASSLYPGLEGGYTF	TGTGCCAGCAGCTTGTATCCGGGCCTCGAGGGAGGCTACACCTTC
few	TRBV7-8	TRBD1	TRBJ2-1	CASSLGVRGQTNEQFF	TGTGCCAGCAGCTTAGGGGTCAGGGGGCAAACTAATGAGCAGTTCTTC
-	TRBV7-2	-	TRBJ1-5	CASSAGATANQPQHF	TGTGCCAGCAGCGCCGGAGCGACGGCGAATCAGCCCCAGCATTTT
-	TRBV7-6	TRBD1	TRBJ2-5	CASSLISQGAKETQYF	TGTGCCAGCAGCTTAATCTCCCAGGGGGCCAAAGAGACCCAGTACTTC
-	TRBV10-2	-	TRBJ1-1	CASSLYGGANTEAFF	TGCGCCAGCAGCTTATACGGGGGGGCGAACACTGAAGCTTTCTTT
-	TRBV5-1	TRBD1	TRBJ1-5	CASSVGTADNQPQHF	TGCGCCAGCAGCGTTGGGACAGCAGATAATCAGCCCCAGCATTTT
once	TRBV11-2	-	TRBJ2-3	CASSLGPPDSRTQYF	TGTGCCAGCAGCTTAGGTCCCCCGGACAGCCGCACGCAGTATTTT
-	TRBV5-1	-	TRBJ1-2	CASSPTDYGYTF	TGCGCCAGCAGCCCGACAGACTATGGCTACACCTTC
once	TRBV10-3	-	TRBJ1-2	CAISGGGGNGYTF	TGTGCCATCAGTGGGGGGGGAGGAAATGGCTACACCTTC
-	TRBV3-1/TRBV3-2	TRBD1	TRBJ1-3	CASSTGVSGNTIYF	TGTGCCAGCAGTACAGGGGTCTCTGGAAACACCATATATTTT
-	TRBV5-1	-	TRBJ2-1	CASSLDGGTYNEQFF	TGCGCCAGCAGCTTGGATGGAGGAACCTACAATGAGCAGTTCTTC
-	TRBV27	TRBD2	TRBJ2-1	CASSFSGIGDNEQFF	TGTGCCAGCAGTTTCAGCGGGATCGGGGACAATGAGCAGTTCTTC
-	TRBV6-1	-	TRBJ1-3	CASSEESGGVRNTIYF	TGTGCCAGCAGTGAAGAGTCGGGGGGGGTACGAAACACCATATATTTT
-	TRBV11-2	-	TRBJ2-2	CASSLTNTGELFF	TGTGCCAGCAGCCTTACGAACACCGGGGAGCTGTTTTTT